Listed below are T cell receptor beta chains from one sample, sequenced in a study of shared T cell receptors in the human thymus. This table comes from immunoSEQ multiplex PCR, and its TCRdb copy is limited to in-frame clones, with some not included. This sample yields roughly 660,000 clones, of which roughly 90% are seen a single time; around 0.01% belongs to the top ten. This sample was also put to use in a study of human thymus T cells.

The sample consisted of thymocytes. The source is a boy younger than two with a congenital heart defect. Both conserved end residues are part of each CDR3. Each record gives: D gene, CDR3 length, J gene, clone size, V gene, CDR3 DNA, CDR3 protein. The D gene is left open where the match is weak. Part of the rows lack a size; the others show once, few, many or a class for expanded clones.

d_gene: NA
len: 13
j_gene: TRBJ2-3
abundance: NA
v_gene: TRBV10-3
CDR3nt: TGTGCCATCAGGCTTTCGCCGGGGGATACGCAGTATTTT
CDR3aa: CAIRLSPGDTQYF

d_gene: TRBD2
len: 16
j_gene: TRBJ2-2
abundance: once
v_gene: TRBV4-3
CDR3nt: TGCGCCAGCAGCCACGGGATTGGGGGGGACACCGGGGAGCTGTTTTTT
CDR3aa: CASSHGIGGDTGELFF

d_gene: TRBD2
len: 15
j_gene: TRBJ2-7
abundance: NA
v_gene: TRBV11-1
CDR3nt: TGTGCCAGCAGTCCGTCTGGGACTAGCGCCTACGAGCAGTACTTC
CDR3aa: CASSPSGTSAYEQYF

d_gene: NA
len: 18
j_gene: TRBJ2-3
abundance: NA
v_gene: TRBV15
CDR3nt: TGTGCCACCAGCAGAGATGTGCGAGCGGTATCCATCACAGATACGCAGTATTTT
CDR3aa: CATSRDVRAVSITDTQYF

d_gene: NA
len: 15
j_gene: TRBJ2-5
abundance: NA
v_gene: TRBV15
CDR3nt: TGTGCCACCAGCGGGACACAACACGAGGCAGAGACCCAGTACTTC
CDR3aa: CATSGTQHEAETQYF

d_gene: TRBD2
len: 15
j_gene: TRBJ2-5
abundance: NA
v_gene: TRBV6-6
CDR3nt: TGTGCCAGCAGTTACTCGCTCGGGAGGACGGGTGAGCAGTACTTC
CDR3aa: CASSYSLGRTGEQYF

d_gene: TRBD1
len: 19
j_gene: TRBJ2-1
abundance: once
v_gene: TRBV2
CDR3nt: TGTGCCAGCAGTAGACAGGGGAAGCCAGTACTACATCCCATCGATGAGCAGTTCTTC
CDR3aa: CASSRQGKPVLHPIDEQFF

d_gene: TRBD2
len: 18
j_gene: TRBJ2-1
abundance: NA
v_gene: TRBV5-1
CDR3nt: TGCGCCAGCAGCTTGACGGAGCGGGAGGGCCTTTGGCACAATGAGCAGTTCTTC
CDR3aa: CASSLTEREGLWHNEQFF

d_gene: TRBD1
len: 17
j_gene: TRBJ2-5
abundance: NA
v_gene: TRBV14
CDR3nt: TGTGCCAGCAGCCATAGGACAGGGCCCAATCGACAAGAGACCCAGTACTTC
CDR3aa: CASSHRTGPNRQETQYF

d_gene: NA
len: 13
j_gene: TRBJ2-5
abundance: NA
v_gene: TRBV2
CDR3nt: TGTGCCCAATTCCCTTCGGGGTCAGGGACCCAGTACTTC
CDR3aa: CAQFPSGSGTQYF